The 8 T cell receptor beta chains given below trace back to one sample, sequenced in a study of response to subunit inactivated influenza vaccine. TCRdb reprocessed the RT-PCR reads with MiXCR, giving one entry per CDR3 protein. Among 150,000 to 200,000 distinct CDR3 sequences listed, over 9.5% were seen once. These data also formed part of another study, on T cells expressing NK-cell markers. This second study says: Generation of TCR beta cDNA was performed by 5'RACE template switching incorporating UMIs.

The input for sequencing was CD8+ T cells sorted from PBMCs, taken 11 to 12 days after vaccination. The origin of the receptors is a man aged 45-60 years who received an inactivated influenza vaccine.

There are many counts of this clonotype. The chain joins TRBV14 to TRBJ2-2; D is uncertain. The CDR3 consists of 14 residues. Looked up from germline, CDR1 is SGHDN and CDR2 is FVKESK. The V gene lost 6 bases and the J gene lost 3 bases, with 11 bases spanning the gap. CDR3 DNA sequence: TGTGCCAGCAGGAGAGACGGTTACACCGGGGAGCTGTTTTTT. The encoded protein is CASRRDGYTGELFF.

Ten or more counts support this clonotype. The chain links TRBV4-3 to TRBJ1-5; D is uncertain. Trimming stripped 0 bases from V and 1 base from J, with 4 bases between. Germline V CDR1 and CDR2: LGHNA, YSLEER. The CDR3 has 14 amino acids. The CDR3, as DNA: TGCGCCAGCAGCCAAGATACCAGCAATCAGCCCCAGCATTTT. This gives the protein CASSQDTSNQPQHF.

This clonotype has a count of ten or more. The V call is TRBV7-2, the J call TRBJ1-2; 10 bases agree with TRBD1. This CDR3 is built from 15 residues. From germline, CDR1 is SGHTA and CDR2 FQGNSA. Trimming cost V 5 bases and J 4 bases; bases outside gene matches: 7. The CDR3 sequence: CASSQTGTGAYGYTF. The CDR3 nucleotides read TGTGCCAGCAGCCAAACGGGGACAGGGGCCTATGGCTACACCTTC.

The chain combines TRBV7-9 with TRBJ2-1, with 7 bases that match TRBD2. J lost 4 bases, V lost 7 bases, and 10 bases had no gene match. This CDR3 region has 15 residues. CDR1 is SEHNR and CDR2 is FQNEAQ in the germline V gene (reference sequence). The chain's CDR3 is CASIHESSGYNEQFF. In nucleotides, the CDR3 is TGTGCCAGCATCCACGAGTCTAGCGGATACAATGAGCAGTTCTTC.

Only a few counts were recorded for this clonotype. CDR3 amino acids: CATSGLAGGLNEQFF. The CDR3 DNA sequence: TGTGCCACCAGTGGCCTAGCGGGAGGGCTCAATGAGCAGTTCTTC. The chain is built from TRBV15 and TRBJ2-1; 12 bases map to TRBD2. Germline trimming cut 6 bases from V and 6 bases from J; bases unmatched to any gene: 6. CDR3 length equals 15 residues. In germline, CDR1 is LNHNV, CDR2 YYDKDF (reference sequence).

Details on this clonotype: Since no conserved phenylalanine or tryptophan closes the CDR3, a read error is the likely cause. No DNA is shown, since the ends of the CDR3 on it are uncertain; the CDR3 is the one TCRdb lists. The rearrangement joins TRBV6-5 to TRBJ1-2. In germline, CDR1 is MNHEY, CDR2 SVGAGI. Ends included, the CDR3 has 10 residues. The CDR3 is CASSYSRPTI.

This clonotype has more than one count but fewer than ten. The chain carries TRBV11-2 and TRBJ2-7; a weak D match, TRBD2 (7 bases). The germline gives CDR1 SGHAT, CDR2 FQNNGV. The length of the CDR3 is 15 residues. V was shortened by 1 base and J by 2 bases, with 12 bases between the two germline ends. CDR3 in amino acids: CASSLVSGTTYEQYF. In DNA form, the CDR3 reads TGTGCCAGCAGCTTAGTCAGCGGGACAACCTACGAGCAGTACTTC.

The chain is built from TRBV28 and TRBJ2-1; 13 bases fit TRBD2. Germline V gives CDR1 MDHEN, CDR2 SYDVKM. The CDR3 is 16 residues long. V gave up 2 bases and J gave up 7 bases; unmatched junction bases: 5. For the CDR3, the DNA is TGTGCCAGCAGTTTACCGATGACTAGCGGGAGGAATGAGCAGTTCTTC. Encoded protein: CASSLPMTSGRNEQFF.